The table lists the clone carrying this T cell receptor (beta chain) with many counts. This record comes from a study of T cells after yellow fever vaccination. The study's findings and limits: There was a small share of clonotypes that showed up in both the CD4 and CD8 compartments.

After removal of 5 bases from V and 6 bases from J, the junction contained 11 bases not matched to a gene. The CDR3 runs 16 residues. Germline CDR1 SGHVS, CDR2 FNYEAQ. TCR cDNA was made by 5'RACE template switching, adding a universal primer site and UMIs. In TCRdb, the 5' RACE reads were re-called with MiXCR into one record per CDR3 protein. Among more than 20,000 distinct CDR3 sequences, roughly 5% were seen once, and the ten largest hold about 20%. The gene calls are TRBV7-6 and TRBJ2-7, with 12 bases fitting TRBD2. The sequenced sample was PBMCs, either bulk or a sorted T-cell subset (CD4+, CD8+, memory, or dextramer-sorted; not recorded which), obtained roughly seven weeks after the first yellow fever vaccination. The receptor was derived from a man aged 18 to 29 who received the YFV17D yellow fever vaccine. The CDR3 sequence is CASSAGLLAGGFEQYF. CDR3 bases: TGTGCCAGCAGCGCCGGGCTACTAGCGGGGGGATTCGAGCAGTACTTC.